This TCR beta chain was observed in a study of metastatic and nonmetastatic thyroid tumors. There were no patients who had received any treatment before thyroid surgery. TCRdb re-called the PCR reads with MiXCR. Of about 39,000 clones in the sample, approximately 19% were seen once. This CDR3 is built from 12 residues. The germline V gene has CDR1 LGHNA and CDR2 YNFKEQ. As to this clone: This clone may be a read error of a much larger clone one base away.

The clonotype comes from a female donor with papillary thyroid cancer or a benign thyroid nodule (not recorded which). Some clones in this sample may be carry-over from other donors' samples. V usage is TRBV4-2 and J usage is TRBJ2-3, with TRBD1 matching 7 bases. The sample was tumor tissue. This chain's CDR3 is CAISQVGQPQYF. CDR3 sequence (DNA): TGTGCCATCAGCCAAGTGGGACAGCCGCAGTATTTT.